The 5 T cell receptor beta chains below were found in one sample sequenced in a study of CXCR3-negative and CXCR3-positive naive CD8 T cells. The libraries of TRB cDNA were constructed through 5' RACE using UMI labels. TCRdb reprocessed the 5' RACE reads and reports one entry per CDR3 protein, with no DNA. This sample's clone table lists tens of thousands of distinct CDR3 sequences. Input material: naive CXCR3- CD8+ T cells from blood. The subset is: CD45RO-CCR7+CD27+CD95- naive CD8+ T cells lacking CXCR3 (TNR3-). These receptors all come from a human donor in good health. Some clones in this sample may be carry-over from other donors' samples.

The J gene is TRBJ2-3, the V gene TRBV29-1; the D gene TCRdb calls, TRBD2, cannot be checked with no DNA. The CDR3 contains 16 residues. CDR1 is SQVTM, CDR2 ANQGSEA, per germline. The CDR3 loop is CSVEEIGSGATDTQYF.

This chain connects TRBV23-1 to TRBJ2-7; TCRdb selects TRBD1, and the lack of DNA leaves this call unchecked. TRBV23-1 is sorted into the ORF group, with uncertain function. The CDR3 runs 16 residues. The CDR3 loop reads CASSPRGTGGCDEQYF.

V gene TRBV6-2 or TRBV6-3 combines with J gene TRBJ2-1; TCRdb's assignment of TRBD2 cannot be checked, as there is no DNA. The V gene's germline CDR1 is MNHEY and CDR2 SVGEGT. This CDR3 has 14 residues. The CDR3: CASSYGSGVNEQFF.

V usage is TRBV10-3 and J usage is TRBJ2-3; checking the TCRdb D call of TRBD1 is not possible without DNA. The length of the CDR3 is 16 residues. Germline V gene data show CDR1 as ENHRY and CDR2 as SYGVKD. CDR3 in amino acids: CAISVRDREESDTQYF.

V gene TRBV12-5 combines with J gene TRBJ1-6; TCRdb selects TRBD1, and the lack of DNA leaves this call unchecked. The CDR3 runs to 16 residues. Germline values: CDR1 LGHNT, CDR2 FRNRAP. CDR3 amino acids: CASGLDSGGYNSPLHF. The full variable domain, in which reference TRBV12-5 and TRBJ1-6 provide the parts outside the CDR3, is DARVTQTPRHKVTEMGQEVTMRCQPILGHNTVFWYRQTMMQGLELLAYFRNRAPLDDSGMPKDRFSAEMPDATLATLKIQPSEPRDSAVYFCASGLDSGGYNSPLHFGNGTRLTVT.